This TCR beta chain was identified in a study of cytomegalovirus exposure and HLA in healthy donors. About the research overall: Genetic ancestry analysis placed more than 80% of the 398 donors that were genotyped in the Caucasian-associated cluster. Study-wide findings and caveats: What TCR beta sequences reportedly achieved was accurate prediction of HLA-A and HLA-B alleles in most subjects.

Details on this clone: Its antigen is as yet unknown.

The CDR3 runs 14 residues. V gave up 1 base and J gave up 8 bases, with 11 bases separating them. Germline V gene lookup returns CDR1 SGHTA and CDR2 FQGNSA. This PCR relied on a set of 60 Vbeta primers and 13 Jbeta primers. Repertoires were generated with immunoSEQ multiplex PCR, while TCRdb's copy carries only in-frame clones and drops some. The sample yields 150,000 to 200,000 clones, over 65% seen once. Sequenced: PBMCs. The chain carries TRBV7-2 and TRBJ1-4; TRBD1 is a possible D gene (5 bases). The sequence was collected from a boy aged 2 to 10 in good health and CMV-seronegative. CDR3 sequence reads: CASSLVGVGEKLFF. The CDR3 bases are TGTGCCAGCAGCTTAGTAGGGGTAGGAGAAAAACTGTTTTTT.